Shown below are 26 T cell receptor beta chains from a single sample sequenced in a study of blood T cell repertoires in COVID-19. Some clones are missing from TCRdb's copy, which holds only in-frame ones; the method was immunoSEQ multiplex PCR. The repertoire includes tens of thousands of clones, around nine tenths of them detected once, and roughly 29% sits in the top ten. The material sequenced was peripheral blood. The receptors stem from a woman in her 70s with active COVID-19.

The gene calls are TRBV12-5 and TRBJ1-5; tentative D call: TRBD1 (6 bases). This CDR3 is 13 amino acids long. Trimming cost V 3 bases and J 6 bases, with 9 bases left between them. Germline V gene lookup returns CDR1 LGHNT and CDR2 FRNRAP. The CDR3 loop reads CASGLGGGQPQHF. CDR3 nucleotide sequence: TGTGCTAGTGGTTTAGGGGGGGGTCAGCCCCAGCATTTT. Using reference TRBV12-5 and TRBJ1-5 for the parts outside the CDR3, the full variable domain is DARVTQTPRHKVTEMGQEVTMRCQPILGHNTVFWYRQTMMQGLELLAYFRNRAPLDDSGMPKDRFSAEMPDATLATLKIQPSEPRDSAVYFCASGLGGGQPQHFGDGTRLSIL.

The chain joins TRBV10-3 to TRBJ2-7; possibly TRBD2 for D (5 bases). The CDR3 covers 14 residues. Germline V CDR1 and CDR2: ENHRY, SYGVKD. Deletions cut 8 bases from V and 4 bases from J, with 18 bases between. The CDR3 here is CAIGVGLAPYEQYF. CDR3 nucleotide sequence: TGTGCCATCGGGGTCGGGCTAGCTCCGTACGAGCAGTACTTC.

This chain links TRBV5-6 with TRBJ1-2, with 7 nucleotides matching TRBD1. V lost 4 bases, J lost 4 bases, and 4 bases stayed unmatched. CDR1 is SGHDT and CDR2 is YYEEEE in the germline V gene. The CDR3 totals 13 residues. The CDR3 nucleotides read TGTGCCAGCAGCCCGGGACAGAGCTATGGCTACACCTTC. Protein product: CASSPGQSYGYTF.

The rearrangement links TRBV23-1 to TRBJ2-1; 8 bases line up with TRBD2. TRBV23-1 is an open reading frame, and its role is uncertain. This CDR3 comprises 17 residues. The V and J ends lost 7 bases and 9 bases, in that order; junction bases with no gene match: 20. CDR3 in amino acids: CASNPRSSGGHPPEQFF. DNA for the CDR3: TGCGCCAGCAACCCCCGGTCCAGCGGGGGTCACCCACCTGAGCAGTTCTTC.

This chain uses TRBV2 with TRBJ2-1, with 9 bases that match TRBD2. Trimming took 7 bases from V and 4 from J; bases not matched to a gene: 8. Germline V gene sequence: CDR1 SNHLY, CDR2 FYNNEI. CDR3 size: 15 residues. As DNA, the CDR3 is TGTGCCAGCATTTTAAGCGGGGGGATATACAATGAGCAGTTCTTC. Residues: CASILSGGIYNEQFF.

This chain links TRBV2 with TRBJ2-1, with D possibly being TRBD2 (6 bases). CDR1 SNHLY and CDR2 FYNNEI come from the germline V gene. Between the trimmed V and J ends, which lost 1 base and 0 bases, there was a span of 10 bases. There are 16 residues in the CDR3. The CDR3 DNA reads TGTGCCAGCAGTGAAGAGGAGGGGATCTCCTACAATGAGCAGTTCTTC. Its protein product is CASSEEEGISYNEQFF.

This sequence joins TRBV7-9 and TRBJ2-7; 11 positions agree with TRBD1. The CDR3 is made up of 17 amino acids. Germline assignment: CDR1 SEHNR and CDR2 FQNEAQ (reference sequence). V shed 5 bases, J shed 4 bases, and the junction held 13 bases outside the gene matches. CDR3: CASSLSTTGTGGYEQYF. The CDR3 DNA reads TGTGCCAGCAGCCTTTCTACCACCGGGACAGGGGGGTACGAGCAGTACTTC. Based on the CDR3 plus reference TRBV7-9 and TRBJ2-7, the full variable domain is DTGVSQNPRHKITKRGQNVTFRCDPISEHNRLYWYRQTLGQGPEFLTYFQNEAQLEKSRLLSDRFSAERPKGSFSTLEIQRTEQGDSAMYLCASSLSTTGTGGYEQYFGPGTRLTVT.

The V and J genes are TRBV11-2 and TRBJ2-3; 9 bases are a match to TRBD2. J lost 1 base, V lost 6 bases, and 11 bases had no gene match. CDR3 size: 17 residues. CDR1 and CDR2 (germline): SGHAT, FQNNGV. CDR3 amino acids: CASSTGRGGGGTDTQYF. In DNA form, the CDR3 reads TGTGCCAGCAGTACCGGGCGCGGGGGGGGCGGCACAGATACGCAGTATTTT.

The rearrangement joins TRBV5-1 to TRBJ2-5; 7 nucleotides line up with TRBD2. CDR1 is SGHRS and CDR2 is YFSETQ in the germline V gene. The trim removed 0 bases at V and 1 base at J, leaving 6 bases unmatched. This CDR3 has 16 amino acids. The CDR3 protein is CASSLAPSGVQETQYF. The CDR3 DNA reads as TGCGCCAGCAGCTTGGCCCCTAGCGGAGTCCAAGAGACCCAGTACTTC.

This clone was observed a single time. This chain connects TRBV9 to TRBJ2-3, with a possible D match to TRBD1 (6 bases). The CDR3 totals 14 residues. Per germline, CDR1 SGDLS and CDR2 YYNGEE. The V end was cut by 1 base, the J end by 0 bases, with 6 bases between. DNA of the CDR3: TGTGCCAGCAGCGTAACAGGGAGCACAGATACGCAGTATTTT. It specifies CASSVTGSTDTQYF.

This clone was recorded only once. V is TRBV9 and J is TRBJ2-2, with TRBD2 matching 7 bases. With 1 base clipped from V and 2 bases from J, the junction kept 5 bases outside the gene matches. Germline assignment: CDR1 SGDLS and CDR2 YYNGEE. The CDR3 loop spans 16 amino acids. The CDR3 spells CASSVRASGNTGELFF. The CDR3 region has the DNA TGTGCCAGCAGCGTAAGGGCTAGCGGAAACACCGGGGAGCTGTTTTTT.

As for this clone: Relative to the germline gene, one junction end is altered; a read error may explain this. This chain connects TRBV20-1 to TRBJ2-5; TRBD1 or TRBD2 may be the D gene (5 bases each). CDR3 size: 11 residues. Looked up from germline, CDR1 is DFQATT and CDR2 is SNEGSKA (reference sequence). The CDR3 sequence is CSARGAETQYF. In nucleotides, the CDR3 is TGCAGTGCAAGAGGGGCGGAGACCCAGTACTTC.

V gene TRBV12-5 combines with J gene TRBJ1-5; D possibly corresponds to TRBD1 (5 bases). Germline V CDR1 and CDR2: LGHNT, FRNRAP. The CDR3 covers 11 residues. V lost 3 bases, J lost 8 bases, and 5 bases lay in between. CDR3 sequence: CASGFREPQHF. Written as DNA, the CDR3 is TGTGCTAGTGGTTTCAGGGAGCCCCAGCATTTT.

V usage is TRBV19 and J usage is TRBJ1-1; D is possibly TRBD1 (5 bases). V shed 10 bases and J shed 0 bases, with 15 bases lying between them. Germline CDR1 and CDR2: LNHDA and SQIVND (reference sequence). CDR3 length equals 14 residues. CDR3 nucleotide sequence: TGTGCCACCGCGGACACAGGTGTGAACACTGAAGCTTTCTTT. Translation: CATADTGVNTEAFF.

This chain uses TRBV5-5 with TRBJ1-3, with D possibly TRBD1 on 6 matching bases. Germline CDR1 SGHKS, CDR2 YYEKEE (reference sequence). Trimming took off 4 bases at V and 7 bases at J, with 15 bases between the two ends. The CDR3 spans 14 residues. The CDR3 bases are TGTGCCAGCAGCCCGGGACAACAAGGCAACACCATATATTTT. Amino acids: CASSPGQQGNTIYF.

The genes are TRBV11-3 and TRBJ2-3; 8 nucleotides line up with TRBD2. This CDR3 is built from 15 residues. The germline V gene encodes CDR1 SGHNT and CDR2 YENEEA. V shed 1 base and J 0 bases; nucleotides not matched to a gene: 0. The CDR3 protein is CASSLGGGSTDTQYF. CDR3 bases: TGTGCCAGCAGCTTAGGCGGGGGGAGCACAGATACGCAGTATTTT.

This chain uses TRBV7-8 with TRBJ2-1; D remains unclear. V was cut by 1 base and J by 0 bases, with 7 bases left in between. The CDR3 has 15 residues. In germline, CDR1 is SGHVS, CDR2 FQNEAQ. In DNA, the CDR3 is TGTGCCAGCAGCTTAGGGTCGAGCTCCTACAATGAGCAGTTCTTC. Translating it yields CASSLGSSSYNEQFF. Using reference TRBV7-8 and TRBJ2-1 for the parts outside the CDR3, the full variable domain is GAGVSQSPRYKVAKRGQDVALRCDPISGHVSLFWYQQALGQGPEFLTYFQNEAQLDKSGLPSDRFFAERPEGSVSTLKIQRTQQEDSAVYLCASSLGSSSYNEQFFGPGTRLTVL.

This clone was detected once. This sequence joins TRBV9 and TRBJ2-5; 7 bases line up with TRBD2. Trimming took 4 bases from V and 5 from J; bases not matched to a gene: 5. CDR1 and CDR2 from the germline V gene are SGDLS and YYNGEE. The CDR3 has 13 residues. The CDR3: CASSFASGETQYF. The CDR3 nucleotides read TGTGCCAGCAGCTTTGCTAGCGGTGAGACCCAGTACTTC.

The chain employs TRBV7-2 and TRBJ2-4; 13 nucleotides align to TRBD2. The CDR3 is 16 residues long. Looked up from germline, CDR1 is SGHTA and CDR2 is FQGNSA. Germline trimming cut 1 base from V and 5 bases from J; bases unmatched to any gene: 2. The CDR3 protein is CASSLGLAGGQNIQYF. The CDR3 DNA reads as TGTGCCAGCAGCTTAGGACTAGCGGGGGGACAAAACATTCAGTACTTC.

This clone was detected a few times. V and J are TRBV24-1 and TRBJ2-1, with D hard to call. Germline V CDR1 and CDR2: KGHDR, SFDVKD. The CDR3 has 12 amino acids. Trimming left V 6 bases short and J 12 bases short, with 14 bases between. CDR3 nucleotides: TGTGCCACCAGTCACAGTGGCGAAGGGCAGTTCTTC. This translates into CATSHSGEGQFF.

The V and J genes are TRBV4-2 and TRBJ1-4; the match to TRBD1 covers 12 bases. V lost 4 bases, J lost 7 bases, and 7 bases stayed unmatched. CDR1 and CDR2 from the germline V gene are LGHNA and YNFKEQ. This CDR3 has 16 amino acids. The DNA of the CDR3 is TGTGCCAGCAGCCCCGGGACAGGGGGCACGAGTGAAAAACTGTTTTTT. This encodes CASSPGTGGTSEKLFF.

The V and J genes are TRBV6-5 and TRBJ2-7; TRBD1 might be the D (5 bases). Trimming pared 0 bases from V and 2 bases from J, leaving 11 bases between. The germline V gene encodes CDR1 MNHEY and CDR2 SVGAGI. The CDR3 spans 15 residues. The CDR3, as DNA: TGTGCCAGCAGTTACTCGAGGACATACGCCTACGAGCAGTACTTC. It translates to CASSYSRTYAYEQYF.

V and J are TRBV6-7 and TRBJ2-3, with 9 bases identical to TRBD2. TRBV6-7 is an open reading frame, and its role is uncertain. The CDR3 covers 17 residues. Trimming at V came to 5 bases and at J to 8 bases, leaving 17 bases not matched to a gene. The chain's CDR3 is CASSHYSASGALGTQYF. Written as DNA, the CDR3 is TGTGCCAGCAGTCACTATTCGGCTAGCGGGGCGTTGGGTACGCAGTATTTT.

The chain has TRBV27 and TRBJ2-5, with D possibly matching TRBD2 (5 bases). V was cut by 1 base and J by 7 bases, with 10 bases left in between. Germline V CDR1 and CDR2: MNHEY, SMNVEV (reference sequence). The CDR3 runs 13 residues. The CDR3 loop is CASSLYGEGTQYF. The CDR3 DNA is TGTGCCAGCAGTTTATATGGCGAGGGGACCCAGTACTTC.

This rearrangement joins TRBV15 to TRBJ1-2; the D gene is possibly TRBD1 (6 bases). The CDR3 runs 16 residues. V lost 2 bases, J lost 6 bases, and 19 bases lay in between. Per germline, CDR1 LNHNV and CDR2 YYDKDF (reference sequence). As DNA, the CDR3 is TGTGCCACCAGCAGAAACAGGGAGCCCCACACAGATGGCTACACCTTC. Its translation is CATSRNREPHTDGYTF.

This chain links TRBV7-9 with TRBJ1-2; TRBD1 is a possible D gene (5 bases). The CDR3 runs to 16 residues. Germline V gene lookup returns CDR1 SEHNR and CDR2 FQNEAQ (reference sequence). V was cut by 5 bases and J by 0 bases, with 16 bases left in between. The CDR3 region is CASSAAGTGANYGYTF. The CDR3 DNA sequence: TGTGCCAGCAGCGCAGCCGGGACGGGGGCTAACTATGGCTACACCTTC.